The 14 T cell receptor beta chains listed next were all sequenced from one sample in a study of cytomegalovirus exposure and HLA in healthy donors. The PCR employed 60 Vbeta primers together with 13 Jbeta primers. This table comes from immunoSEQ multiplex PCR, and its TCRdb copy is limited to in-frame clones, with some not included. The data show 95,000 to 130,000 clones, about four fifths seen once. The sequenced sample was PBMCs. Source of these receptors: a woman under 30 in good health and CMV-seronegative.

The chain couples TRBV5-4 to TRBJ2-3, with D possibly TRBD1 on 6 matching bases. Trimming removed 4 bases at V and 1 base at J, with 10 bases between. This CDR3 contains 14 residues. Germline assignment: CDR1 SGHNT and CDR2 YYREEE (reference sequence). CDR3: CASSGGRGTDTQYF. The CDR3 DNA sequence: TGTGCCAGCAGCGGGGGCAGGGGCACAGATACGCAGTATTTT.

J is TRBJ1-1 and V is TRBV28, with 7 bases aligning to TRBD1. The J segment lost 1 base and the V segment lost 3 bases, leaving 2 bases of the junction unmatched. There are 14 residues in the CDR3. Germline CDR1 reads MDHEN; CDR2 reads SYDVKM. CDR3: CASSFGTANTEAFF. CDR3 DNA sequence: TGTGCCAGCAGTTTCGGGACAGCGAACACTGAAGCTTTCTTT.

This chain connects TRBV4-1 to TRBJ1-1; maybe TRBD1 (5 bases). The CDR3 sequence is 14 residues long. Trimming stripped 1 base from V and 1 base from J, with 7 bases between. The germline gives CDR1 MGHRA, CDR2 YSYEKL. The CDR3 here is CASSQGQQNTEAFF. CDR3 nucleotides: TGCGCCAGCAGCCAAGGACAGCAGAACACTGAAGCTTTCTTT.

This sequence joins TRBV30 and TRBJ1-2; D is unresolved. Trimming stripped 5 bases from V and 6 bases from J, with 10 bases between. The CDR3 totals 11 residues. In germline, CDR1 is GTSNPN, CDR2 SVGIG (reference sequence). The CDR3 sequence: CAWGPSDGYTF. The CDR3 DNA is TGTGCCTGGGGGCCCTCCGATGGCTACACCTTC. The entire variable domain, with the rest obtained from reference TRBV30 and TRBJ1-2, is as follows: SQTIHQWPATLVQPVGSPLSLECTVEGTSNPNLYWYRQAAGRGLQLLFYSVGIGQISSEVPQNLSASRPQDRQFILSSKKLLLSDSGFYLCAWGPSDGYTFGSGTRLTVV.

This chain links TRBV15 with TRBJ2-1, with TRBD1 matching 9 bases. Trimming cost V 4 bases and J 9 bases; bases outside gene matches: 7. Germline V gene lookup returns CDR1 LNHNV and CDR2 YYDKDF (reference sequence). The CDR3 contains 14 residues. In DNA, the CDR3 is TGTGCCACCAGCATAGACAGGGGGGTGGGTGAGCAGTTCTTC. Translating it yields CATSIDRGVGEQFF. Together with reference TRBV15 and TRBJ2-1, the CDR3 gives the full variable domain: DAMVIQNPRYQVTQFGKPVTLSCSQTLNHNVMYWYQQKSSQAPKLLFHYYDKDFNNEADTPDNFQSRRPNTSFCFLDIRSPGLGDTAMYLCATSIDRGVGEQFFGPGTRLTVL.

This clone was observed once. This sequence joins TRBV7-2 and TRBJ2-7; tentative D call: TRBD2 (5 bases). Trimming shortened V by 2 bases and J by 0 bases, and 11 bases separated the two germline ends. CDR3 length: 15 amino acids. Germline CDR1 is SGHTA and CDR2 is FQGNSA. The CDR3 loop is CASSLRPGISYEQYF. The DNA of the CDR3 is TGTGCCAGCAGCTTAAGACCGGGGATCTCCTACGAGCAGTACTTC.

V is TRBV15 and J is TRBJ2-7, with no clear D. CDR1 is LNHNV and CDR2 is YYDKDF in the germline V gene (reference sequence). V lost 1 base, J lost 2 bases, and 6 bases lay in between. This CDR3 comprises 13 residues. CDR3 DNA sequence: TGTGCCACCAGCAGAGCCTACGCCTACGAGCAGTACTTC. It is translated as CATSRAYAYEQYF.

The gene calls are TRBV7-2 and TRBJ1-2; perhaps TRBD1 as D (5 bases). Per germline, CDR1 SGHTA and CDR2 FQGNSA. The V end lost 5 bases, the J end lost 6 bases, and 13 bases lay between the germline ends. This CDR3 is built from 13 residues. CDR3 sequence: CASSPDSHHGYTF. CDR3 in DNA: TGTGCCAGCAGCCCCGACAGCCACCATGGCTACACCTTC.

This clone was counted only a few times. The chain joins TRBV2 to TRBJ2-7, with no clear D. This CDR3 is built from 14 residues. V lost 1 base, J lost 5 bases, and 12 bases lay in between. CDR1 and CDR2 (germline): SNHLY, FYNNEI. Here the CDR3 reads CASSEGPNSDEQYF. Here the CDR3 DNA reads TGTGCCAGCAGTGAAGGGCCTAACAGTGACGAGCAGTACTTC.

The chain couples TRBV9 to TRBJ2-7; the D gene is possibly TRBD1 (6 bases). The CDR3 is made up of 13 amino acids. CDR1 and CDR2 from the germline V gene are SGDLS and YYNGEE. V lost 0 bases to trimming and J lost 4 bases, with 8 bases between them. The chain's CDR3 is CASSVGGQYEQYF. CDR3 bases: TGTGCCAGCAGCGTAGGCGGACAGTACGAGCAGTACTTC. Complete variable domain (other parts from reference TRBV9 and TRBJ2-7): DSGVTQTPKHLITATGQRVTLRCSPRSGDLSVYWYQQSLDQGLQFLIQYYNGEERAKGNILERFSAQQFPDLHSELNLSSLELGDSALYFCASSVGGQYEQYFGPGTRLTVT.

The rearrangement uses TRBV11-2 and TRBJ2-7, with D maybe TRBD1 (5 bases). This CDR3 comprises 13 residues. Looked up from germline, CDR1 is SGHAT and CDR2 is FQNNGV. Trimming took off 7 bases at V and 0 bases at J, with 10 bases between the two ends. CDR3 residues: CASKDSVSYEQYF. CDR3 DNA sequence: TGTGCCAGCAAAGACAGCGTCTCCTACGAGCAGTACTTC.

This rearrangement joins TRBV5-1 to TRBJ1-1; weak D call: TRBD1 (5 bases). Trimming pared 1 base from V and 1 base from J, leaving 8 bases between. CDR1 and CDR2 from the germline V gene are SGHRS and YFSETQ. The CDR3 has 14 amino acids. This CDR3 reads CASSLWQGNTEAFF. In DNA form, the CDR3 reads TGCGCCAGCAGCTTGTGGCAGGGGAACACTGAAGCTTTCTTT.

The chain joins TRBV11-2 to TRBJ2-7; D uncertain. Germline V gives CDR1 SGHAT, CDR2 FQNNGV. V was pared by 2 bases and J by 3 bases, with 2 bases between. CDR3 length: 11 residues. The CDR3 bases are TGTGCCAGCAGCTTACTCTACGAGCAGTACTTC. The encoded protein is CASSLLYEQYF. The full variable domain, with the rest looked up from reference TRBV11-2 and TRBJ2-7, is EAGVAQSPRYKIIEKRQSVAFWCNPISGHATLYWYQQILGQGPKLLIQFQNNGVVDDSQLPKDRFSAERLKGVDSTLKIQPAKLEDSAVYLCASSLLYEQYFGPGTRLTVT.

The rearrangement links TRBV2 to TRBJ1-6, with 7 bases matching TRBD1. The CDR3 has 13 amino acids. The V and J ends lost 6 bases and 9 bases, in that order; junction bases with no gene match: 5. From germline, CDR1 is SNHLY and CDR2 FYNNEI. CDR3 nucleotides: TGTGCCAGCAGCGTAGACAGGGTTTCACCCCTCCACTTT. Protein sequence: CASSVDRVSPLHF.